The 13 T cell receptor beta chains reported below all come from one sample, sequenced in a study of blood T cells in healthy people across ages. Combining a sample-barcoded 5' primer with a J-beta primer mix, a second PCR ran for about 7 to 12 cycles. Each CDR3 protein is one row after TCRdb ran MiXCR on the 5' RACE reads. The sample carries approximately 760,000 distinct CDR3 sequences, just under 25% recorded once. A further study also used this sample, focusing on T cells of mothers and their children.

The sample consisted of blood. Source of these receptors: a boy younger than 18 in good health.

This chain connects TRBV29-1 to TRBJ2-7; 11 positions agree with TRBD2. J was trimmed by 0 bases and V by 5 bases; bases with no gene match: 12. Germline CDR1 is SQVTM and CDR2 is ANQGSEA. The CDR3 covers 17 residues. The CDR3 region has the DNA TGCAGCGTTTCCCTCTTGAATAGCGGGAGGGCCTCCTACGAGCAGTACTTC. Protein product: CSVSLLNSGRASYEQYF.

This clonotype was observed a few times. The V call is TRBV4-2, the J call TRBJ2-1, with TRBD2 identical over 12 bases. The CDR3 extends over 18 amino acids. CDR1 LGHNA and CDR2 YNFKEQ come from the germline V gene. The ends lost 1 base at V and 2 bases at J; junction bases unmatched: 6. The CDR3 DNA reads as TGTGCCAGCAGCCAAGGGACTAGCGGGAATTTGCCCTACAATGAGCAGTTCTTC. It encodes CASSQGTSGNLPYNEQFF.

The CDR3 protein is CASSELAGGPLETQYF. CDR3 nucleotide sequence: TGTGCCAGCAGCGAATTAGCGGGAGGGCCGTTAGAGACCCAGTACTTC. This chain uses TRBV9 with TRBJ2-5; TRBD2 matches at 11 bases. Trimming cost V 3 bases and J 4 bases; bases outside gene matches: 8. In germline, CDR1 is SGDLS, CDR2 YYNGEE. The CDR3 covers 16 residues.

This clonotype has a handful of counts. This chain uses TRBV7-8 with TRBJ1-4; D may be TRBD1 (5 bases). In germline, CDR1 is SGHVS, CDR2 FQNEAQ. V was pared by 2 bases and J by 7 bases, with 11 bases between. The CDR3 covers 14 residues. DNA for the CDR3: TGTGCCAGCAGCTTAATACAGGACGTTGAAAAACTGTTTTTT. Protein: CASSLIQDVEKLFF.

The chain recombines TRBV6-2 or TRBV6-3 with TRBJ2-7; the D is unclear. Germline V gene lookup returns CDR1 MNHEY and CDR2 SVGEGT. The CDR3 is 13 amino acids. Trimming took off 3 bases at V and 2 bases at J, with 8 bases between the two ends. The CDR3 region is CASSYPQAYEQYF. In nucleotides, the CDR3 is TGTGCCAGCAGTTATCCGCAGGCCTACGAGCAGTACTTC.

This clonotype was counted a few times. The chain has TRBV19 and TRBJ2-5; 7 bases are shared with TRBD2. The J call is uncertain, as TRBJ2-7 better fits the DNA end. This CDR3 has 14 amino acids. Germline V gives CDR1 LNHDA, CDR2 SQIVND (reference sequence). This chain's CDR3 is CASSIRRGTYEQYF. CDR3 DNA sequence: TGTGCCAGTAGTATCCGGCGGGGGACCTACGAGCAGTACTTC.

This clonotype was counted only a few times. The rearrangement links TRBV6-5 to TRBJ2-2, with D hard to call. The CDR3 runs 12 residues. With 4 bases removed from V and 7 bases from J, the gap between germline ends came to 7 bases. Germline-derived CDR1 and CDR2 are MNHEY and SVGAGI. The CDR3 reads CASSSAHGELFF. DNA for the CDR3: TGTGCCAGCAGTTCCGCACACGGGGAGCTGTTTTTT.

This clonotype was detected once. The chain uses TRBV29-1 and TRBJ1-2; D is possibly TRBD1 (5 bases). This CDR3 is built from 14 residues. Looked up from germline, CDR1 is SQVTM and CDR2 is ANQGSEA. V lost 6 bases to trimming and J lost 3 bases, with 17 bases between them. The CDR3 coding sequence is TGCAGCGTGGGGGGTACCGGGACGTACTATGGCTACACCTTC. Translating gives CSVGGTGTYYGYTF.

This clonotype turned up a few times. The chain carries TRBV6-5 and TRBJ2-2; a possible D gene is TRBD1 (7 bases). The CDR3 is 15 residues long. Germline V gene lookup returns CDR1 MNHEY and CDR2 SVGAGI. Deletions cut 4 bases from V and 1 base from J, with 10 bases between. Here the CDR3 DNA reads TGTGCCAGCAGTTCAGGGGGGAAGAACACCGGGGAGCTGTTTTTT. This gives the protein CASSSGGKNTGELFF.

This clonotype has a handful of counts. The chain carries TRBV7-9 and TRBJ1-2; D is uncertain. Germline-derived CDR1 and CDR2 are SEHNR and FQNEAQ (reference sequence). The V gene lost 1 base and the J gene lost 6 bases, with 6 bases spanning the gap. The CDR3 has 12 amino acids. CDR3 nucleotides: TGTGCCAGCAGCTTAGTGGAACATGGCTACACCTTC. Amino acid sequence: CASSLVEHGYTF.

This clonotype was seen only a few times. CDR3 sequence reads: CASSHAGTGGLENEQFF. The DNA for the CDR3 is TGCGCCAGCAGCCACGCCGGGACAGGGGGATTAGAAAATGAGCAGTTCTTC. The V call is TRBV4-1, the J call TRBJ2-5, with TRBD1 identical over 11 bases. The J call may be incorrect, as the DNA end agrees better with TRBJ2-1. CDR3 length equals 17 residues. CDR1 is MGHRA, CDR2 YSYEKL, per germline.

The V call is TRBV20-1, the J call TRBJ1-2; no reliable D call. This CDR3 is 11 amino acids long. Looked up from germline, CDR1 is DFQATT and CDR2 is SNEGSKA (reference sequence). V gave up 0 bases and J gave up 2 bases, with 1 base separating them. CDR3 nucleotides: TGCAGTGCTAGAGAAAACTATGGCTACACCTTC. Protein product: CSARENYGYTF.

This clonotype was observed a few times. The genes are TRBV11-2 and TRBJ2-4; 8 bases agree with TRBD1. The CDR3 runs to 16 residues. J lost 0 bases, V lost 5 bases, and 6 bases had no gene match. Germline V gene data show CDR1 as SGHAT and CDR2 as FQNNGV. The CDR3 loop is CASSAAGGQAKNIQYF. The CDR3 nucleotides read TGTGCCAGCAGCGCAGCAGGGGGCCAAGCCAAAAACATTCAGTACTTC.